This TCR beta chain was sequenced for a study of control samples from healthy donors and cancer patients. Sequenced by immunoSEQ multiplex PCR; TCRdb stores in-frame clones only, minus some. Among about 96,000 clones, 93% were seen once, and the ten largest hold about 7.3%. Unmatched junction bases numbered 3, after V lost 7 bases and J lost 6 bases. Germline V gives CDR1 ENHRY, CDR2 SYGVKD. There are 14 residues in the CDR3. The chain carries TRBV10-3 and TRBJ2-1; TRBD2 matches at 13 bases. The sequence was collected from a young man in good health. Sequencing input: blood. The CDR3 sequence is CAIKTSGRANEQFF. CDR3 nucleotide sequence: TGTGCCATCAAAACTAGCGGGAGGGCCAATGAGCAGTTCTTC.